The T cell receptor (beta chain) under discussion was sequenced for a study of Ad26.COV2.S vaccination and SARS-CoV-2 variants. Study summary: The vaccine Ad26.COV2.S was put into the muscle once, or twice with 56 days between.

With regard to this clone: Its specificity is not known.

Findings and caveats of the study: Substantial breadth in spike-specific CD8+ and CD4+ T cell responses was reportedly seen after vaccination.

TCRdb's table, derived via immunoSEQ multiplex PCR, lists solely in-frame clones and lacks some. The sample includes 400,000 to 450,000 clones, about 93% of them seen just once. After removal of 5 bases from V and 3 bases from J, the junction contained 11 bases not matched to a gene. Per the germline V gene, CDR1 is MNHEY and CDR2 is SMNVEV (reference sequence). CDR3 length: 16 residues. The treatment is: roughly 18 received Ad26.COV2.S at low or high dose, single or two shots; 5 received placebo; per-sample allocation not given. All samples were drawn on day 63, counting from the first vaccine or placebo injection.

Sequences were derived from peripheral blood, sampled in a trial of Ad26.COV2.S vaccine versus placebo. The source is a person aged 18-65 years who received the Ad26.COV2.S COVID-19 vaccine or a placebo. V and J are TRBV27 and TRBJ2-3; 7 nucleotides agree with TRBD2. This CDR3 reads CASSTSVWRETDTQYF. The CDR3, as DNA: TGTGCCAGCAGTACGTCCGTGTGGCGGGAGACAGATACGCAGTATTTT.